These 24 T cell receptor beta chains originate from one sample sequenced in a study of blood T cell repertoires in COVID-19 (dated by TCRdb to between 2020 and 2021). Library method: the immunoSEQ multiplex PCR assay. TCRdb carries this immuneACCESS record with in-frame sequences only. Its versions omit some clonotypes, under half of them owing to an unresolved V gene in the studies checked, with the rest unexplained. Recorded for this sample are approximately 160,000 clones; less than 90% of them occurred a single time. The ten top clones hold 5.5% to 8.5% of the sample. Sequenced sample: PBMCs or T cells enriched from blood (not recorded which). Receptors were obtained from a woman in her forties or fifties who had recovered from COVID-19.

The gene calls are TRBV5-1 and TRBJ2-3, with TRBD2 matching over 8 bases. Trimming took 6 bases from V and 0 from J; bases not matched to a gene: 3. Germline lookup yields CDR1 SGHRS and CDR2 YFSETQ. This CDR3 spans 14 amino acids. The CDR3 reads CASTPSGSTDTQYF. DNA for the CDR3: TGCGCCAGCACCCCTAGCGGGAGCACAGATACGCAGTATTTT.

The chain employs TRBV7-2 and TRBJ2-2, with 11 bases identical to TRBD2. This CDR3 region has 15 residues. Germline V lookup: CDR1 SGHTA, CDR2 FQGNSA. V was pared by 1 base and J by 6 bases, with 1 base of the junction left unmatched. CDR3 loop: CASSLELAGAGELFF. The CDR3 DNA is TGTGCCAGCAGCTTAGAACTAGCGGGAGCCGGGGAGCTGTTTTTT.

This chain links TRBV11-1 with TRBJ2-5, with TRBD2 matching over 9 bases. CDR3 size: 16 residues. Per germline, CDR1 SGHAT and CDR2 FQDESV (reference sequence). V shed 5 bases and J 1 base; nucleotides not matched to a gene: 8. The DNA of the CDR3 is TGTGCCAGCAGCCCAGCGGGAGGCGACTTCCAAGAGACCCAGTACTTC. This sequence encodes CASSPAGGDFQETQYF.

The rearrangement uses TRBV2 and TRBJ2-1; D is possibly TRBD1 (6 bases). Germline CDR1 SNHLY, CDR2 FYNNEI. This CDR3 comprises 13 residues. The V end lost 5 bases, the J end lost 6 bases, and 11 bases lay between the germline ends. In DNA, the CDR3 is TGTGCCAGCAGTTGGGACACACTCAATGAGCAGTTCTTC. Residues: CASSWDTLNEQFF.

The chain combines TRBV7-9 with TRBJ1-1; D is unresolved. This CDR3 is built from 12 residues. V lost 1 base, J lost 6 bases, and 6 bases lay in between. Germline lookup yields CDR1 SEHNR and CDR2 FQNEAQ (reference sequence). CDR3 sequence: CASSLGASEAFF. The CDR3 bases are TGTGCCAGCAGCTTAGGGGCCTCTGAAGCTTTCTTT. The variable domain in full, completed from reference TRBV7-9 and TRBJ1-1, reads DTGVSQNPRHKITKRGQNVTFRCDPISEHNRLYWYRQTLGQGPEFLTYFQNEAQLEKSRLLSDRFSAERPKGSFSTLEIQRTEQGDSAMYLCASSLGASEAFFGQGTRLTVV.

The chain carries TRBV12-3 or TRBV12-4 and TRBJ1-4, with 9 nucleotides matching TRBD1. The J segment lost 6 bases and the V segment lost 8 bases, leaving 4 bases of the junction unmatched. The CDR3 consists of 13 residues. The chain's CDR3 is CASRGQGYEKLFF. CDR3 nucleotides: TGTGCCAGCCGTGGACAGGGGTATGAAAAACTGTTTTTT.

The gene calls are TRBV28 and TRBJ2-1, with TRBD2 identical over 10 bases. This CDR3 has 15 residues. Trimming removed 4 bases from V and 2 bases from J; junction bases left unmatched: 2. Germline loops: CDR1 MDHEN, CDR2 SYDVKM. The CDR3 protein is CASSSGTSAYNEQFF. The CDR3 coding sequence is TGTGCCAGCAGTTCCGGGACTAGCGCCTACAATGAGCAGTTCTTC.

The chain combines TRBV5-1 with TRBJ1-2, with D maybe TRBD1 (5 bases). CDR3 length: 14 residues. Trimming removed 1 base at V and 5 bases at J, with 12 bases between. Germline-derived CDR1 and CDR2 are SGHRS and YFSETQ. CDR3 region: CASSLQSQGYGYTF. The CDR3 DNA is TGCGCCAGCAGCTTGCAGTCTCAGGGATATGGCTACACCTTC.

This chain joins TRBV4-2 and TRBJ1-5; 9 bases line up with TRBD1. CDR1 and CDR2 from the germline V gene are LGHNA and YNFKEQ. This CDR3 is built from 15 residues. V dropped 4 bases and J dropped 6; count of bases not matched to a gene: 7. CDR3 coding DNA: TGTGCCAGCAGCCCAACCGGGACAGGGAGTCAGCCCCAGCATTTT. It codes for CASSPTGTGSQPQHF.

The rearrangement uses TRBV30 and TRBJ2-7, with 9 bases lining up with TRBD2. Germline values: CDR1 GTSNPN, CDR2 SVGIG (reference sequence). The CDR3 consists of 14 residues. V lost 2 bases to trimming and J lost 5 bases; unmatched junction nucleotides: 7. The CDR3 bases are TGTGCCTGGAGTCTTGACGGACTAGCGAACGAGCAGTACTTC. Amino acid sequence: CAWSLDGLANEQYF.

The chain recombines TRBV5-1 with TRBJ1-1, with 8 positions matching TRBD1. There are 17 residues in the CDR3. Germline assignment: CDR1 SGHRS and CDR2 YFSETQ. The V and J ends lost 0 bases and 0 bases, in that order; junction bases with no gene match: 7. CDR3 sequence: CASSLVIQGAMNTEAFF. DNA of the CDR3: TGCGCCAGCAGCTTGGTAATCCAGGGGGCGATGAACACTGAAGCTTTCTTT.

This sequence joins TRBV10-3 and TRBJ2-7, with 11 nucleotides matching TRBD1. Looked up from germline, CDR1 is ENHRY and CDR2 is SYGVKD. There are 12 residues in the CDR3. The V gene end was trimmed by 8 bases and the J gene end by 7 bases; junction bases not matched to a gene: 4. CDR3 residues: CAIAGQGEEQYF. In nucleotides, the CDR3 is TGTGCCATCGCGGGACAGGGGGAGGAGCAGTACTTC.

This clone has only one observation. J is TRBJ1-1 and V is TRBV30; D gene uncertain. The germline V gene encodes CDR1 GTSNPN and CDR2 SVGIG (reference sequence). The V end was cut by 0 bases, the J end by 7 bases, with 9 bases between. The CDR3 is 12 residues long. The CDR3 DNA sequence: TGTGCCTGGAGTGTACGCGGGCTTGAAGCTTTCTTT. Translating gives CAWSVRGLEAFF.

The V call is TRBV10-2, the J call TRBJ1-1, with D possibly TRBD1 on 5 matching bases. The CDR3 totals 14 residues. V was shortened by 6 bases and J by 1 base, with 12 bases between the two germline ends. Germline loops: CDR1 WSHSY, CDR2 SAAADI. The CDR3, as DNA: TGCGCCAGCAGCCCAGGAAGGGGGAACACTGAAGCTTTCTTT. Its protein is CASSPGRGNTEAFF.

A remark on this clone: Lacking the conserved final phenylalanine or tryptophan, this CDR3 likely reflects a read error. It is unclear where the CDR3 begins or ends on the DNA, so no DNA is shown, and the CDR3 is as TCRdb lists it. This chain links TRBV5-3 with TRBJ1-1; TRBD1 is the table's D call and was not checked against the DNA. TRBV5-3 is identified as an open reading frame with a role that is uncertain. The CDR3 comprises 10 residues, both ends counted. CDR3 protein: CARSLGPREC.

V is TRBV28 and J is TRBJ1-3; possible D gene TRBD1, 6 bases. V was pared by 5 bases and J by 0 bases, with 14 bases between. The CDR3 consists of 16 residues. Germline V gives CDR1 MDHEN, CDR2 SYDVKM. CDR3 sequence: CASSPPQGSSGNTIYF. In DNA, the CDR3 is TGTGCCAGCAGTCCACCTCAGGGGAGCTCTGGAAACACCATATATTTT.

This clone was observed once. The rearrangement links TRBV7-3 to TRBJ2-1, with a weak D call TRBD2 (6 bases). Germline CDR1 reads SGHTA; CDR2 reads FQGTGA. V lost 2 bases and J 0 bases, leaving 8 bases between the germline ends. This CDR3 region has 15 residues. The CDR3 loop is CASSLVAVSYNEQFF. The DNA of the CDR3 is TGTGCCAGCAGCTTAGTAGCGGTCTCCTACAATGAGCAGTTCTTC.

The genes are TRBV2 and TRBJ1-5; possible D gene TRBD1, 6 bases. Germline V lookup: CDR1 SNHLY, CDR2 FYNNEI. The CDR3 runs to 16 residues. Trimming cost V 6 bases and J 2 bases, with 17 bases left between them. The CDR3 sequence: CASRAGGGEGNQPQHF. The CDR3 DNA sequence: TGTGCCAGCAGGGCAGGCGGGGGCGAGGGCAATCAGCCCCAGCATTTT.

The J gene is TRBJ2-7, the V gene TRBV14; possible D gene TRBD2, 5 bases. Germline CDR1 is SGHDN and CDR2 is FVKESK. V gave up 6 bases and J gave up 6 bases, with 21 bases separating them. This CDR3 region has 15 residues. CDR3 in amino acids: CASRGSGSAKGEQYF. CDR3 nucleotide sequence: TGTGCCAGCAGAGGGTCGGGATCCGCAAAAGGCGAGCAGTACTTC.

In its sample, this clone was seen a few times. The rearrangement uses TRBV29-1 and TRBJ2-1; 9 bases agree with TRBD2. Losses at the gene ends were 3 bases for V and 2 bases for J; bases not matched to a gene: 2. The CDR3 is made up of 14 amino acids. Germline CDR1 reads SQVTM; CDR2 reads ANQGSEA. CDR3 DNA: TGCAGCGTTGAGGCTAGCGGGACCTACAATGAGCAGTTCTTC. It yields the protein CSVEASGTYNEQFF.

The chain recombines TRBV7-9 with TRBJ1-1, with 7 bases fitting TRBD1. After removal of 5 bases from V and 5 bases from J, the junction contained 14 bases not matched to a gene. Germline-derived CDR1 and CDR2 are SEHNR and FQNEAQ (reference sequence). The CDR3 consists of 16 residues. CDR3 in amino acids: CASSNPGPIRGTEAFF. CDR3 bases: TGTGCCAGCAGCAATCCCGGGCCGATCAGGGGGACTGAAGCTTTCTTT.

V is TRBV5-1 and J is TRBJ2-3, with D possibly TRBD2 on 5 matching bases. V was trimmed by 0 bases and J by 3 bases, leaving 14 bases between them. Germline V gene data show CDR1 as SGHRS and CDR2 as YFSETQ. The CDR3 runs 16 residues. The CDR3 DNA reads as TGCGCCAGCAGCTTGGGGGCTTTTGCGGGTACAGATACGCAGTATTTT. Its translation is CASSLGAFAGTDTQYF. The complete variable domain, with remaining parts taken from reference TRBV5-1 and TRBJ2-3, reads KAGVTQTPRYLIKTRGQQVTLSCSPISGHRSVSWYQQTPGQGLQFLFEYFSETQRNKGNFPGRFSGRQFSNSRSEMNVSTLELGDSALYLCASSLGAFAGTDTQYFGPGTRLTVL.

The V call is TRBV5-4, the J call TRBJ1-1; D gene uncertain. Germline CDR1 reads SGHNT; CDR2 reads YYREEE (reference sequence). V was shortened by 4 bases and J by 2 bases, with 15 bases between the two germline ends. CDR3 length: 15 amino acids. The CDR3 sequence is CASSPEIVVNTEAFF. The DNA for the CDR3 is TGTGCCAGCAGCCCGGAGATAGTTGTCAACACTGAAGCTTTCTTT.

This clone was seen more than once but under ten times. The junction shows a germline mismatch at one end, possibly a read error. The chain employs TRBV28 and TRBJ1-5, with D maybe TRBD1 (6 bases). The length of the CDR3 is 17 residues. The germline V gene has CDR1 MDHEN and CDR2 SYDVKM. This CDR3 reads CASTLQQRGGGGQPQHF. CDR3 coding DNA: TGTGCCAGCACTTTACAGCAGAGAGGGGGGGGTGGTCAGCCCCAGCATTTT.